This T cell receptor (beta chain) emerged from a study of shared clonotypes between healthy human individuals. V lost 3 bases and J lost 1, with 11 bases in between. Germline CDR1 reads SGHNT; CDR2 reads YYREEE (reference sequence). The CDR3 sequence is 15 residues long. Concerning this clone: As yet, its antigen is unknown.

Once extracted for a subset, genomic DNA was divided evenly among several immunoSEQ plates. Authors' analysis steps: Owing to the provision of junction-only sequences devoid of quality scores by immunoSEQ, filtering differed. The method was immunoSEQ multiplex PCR; TCRdb's version includes in-frame clones alone and lacks a portion of them. V, J and clone size derive from that table, while D and trimming were established from the DNA sequence. The repertoire consists of more than 550,000 clones, with about 92% occurring once and the leading ten covering 34%. Study-wide findings and caveats: It was anticipated that sequencing depth would influence how many clonotypes donors shared.

The chain links TRBV5-4 to TRBJ2-1, with D perhaps TRBD2 (6 bases). The sequence was collected from a man in his late teens or twenties in good health. Some clones in this sample may be carry-over from other donors' samples. Sequencing was done on a sample of memory CD8+ T cells from PBMCs. As to subset: CD45RO+ cells pooled with CCR7-negative TemRA cells. The DNA of the CDR3 is TGTGCCAGCAGCTGGCAACGGGAGTCCTACAATGAGCAGTTCTTC. Translating it yields CASSWQRESYNEQFF.